These 9 T cell receptor beta chains came from one sample sequenced in a study of blood T cell repertoires in COVID-19. The protocol was immunoSEQ multiplex PCR, while the TCRdb copy is restricted to in-frame clones and leaves out a portion. The table lists just under 350,000 clones, more than 75% of them singletons. What was sequenced was peripheral blood. These receptors were obtained from a woman in her fifties or sixties with COVID-19, enrolled during active disease.

Many counts were recorded for this clone. The chain joins TRBV4-2 to TRBJ2-7, with TRBD1 identical over 7 bases. There are 14 residues in the CDR3. J was trimmed by 3 bases and V by 1 base; bases with no gene match: 3. The germline V gene encodes CDR1 LGHNA and CDR2 YNFKEQ. The CDR3 DNA follows: TGTGCCAGCAGCCAAGCGGACAGGAACTACGAGCAGTACTTC. This codes for CASSQADRNYEQYF.

This clone has a handful of counts. The gene calls are TRBV6-1 and TRBJ1-3; D ambiguous. Trimming stripped 0 bases from V and 8 bases from J, with 8 bases between. The CDR3 contains 13 residues. In germline, CDR1 is MNHNS, CDR2 SASEGT. CDR3 protein: CASSEAARDTIYF. In DNA, the CDR3 is TGTGCCAGCAGTGAAGCAGCGCGGGACACCATATATTTT.

The chain employs TRBV9 and TRBJ1-1, with D uncertain. Germline CDR1 is SGDLS and CDR2 is YYNGEE. V lost 0 bases and J 5 bases, leaving 11 bases between the germline ends. The CDR3 sequence is 14 residues long. CDR3 region: CASSVDWAKTEAFF. Written as DNA, the CDR3 is TGTGCCAGCAGCGTAGACTGGGCGAAGACTGAAGCTTTCTTT.

The chain is built from TRBV7-8 and TRBJ2-7, with 8 nucleotides matching TRBD1. The CDR3 is 16 residues long. Losses at the gene ends were 0 bases for V and 4 bases for J; bases not matched to a gene: 8. Germline-derived CDR1 and CDR2 are SGHVS and FQNEAQ. CDR3 sequence: CASSLARQGTRYEQYF. CDR3 in DNA: TGTGCCAGCAGCTTAGCCCGACAGGGGACCCGATACGAGCAGTACTTC. Full variable domain (missing parts from reference TRBV7-8 and TRBJ2-7): GAGVSQSPRYKVAKRGQDVALRCDPISGHVSLFWYQQALGQGPEFLTYFQNEAQLDKSGLPSDRFFAERPEGSVSTLKIQRTQQEDSAVYLCASSLARQGTRYEQYFGPGTRLTVT.

The chain employs TRBV10-3 and TRBJ1-6; 10 bases agree with TRBD1. The V segment lost 10 bases and the J segment 8 bases; nucleotides outside the gene matches: 2. The CDR3 spans 12 residues. Germline V gene data show CDR1 as ENHRY and CDR2 as SYGVKD. The CDR3, as DNA: TGTGCCACCGGGACAGGGGATTCACCCCTCCACTTT. Residues: CATGTGDSPLHF.

V gene TRBV6-5 combines with J gene TRBJ1-2; 7 bases agree with TRBD1. This CDR3 is built from 14 residues. With 6 bases clipped from V and 2 bases from J, the junction kept 6 bases outside the gene matches. Germline V CDR1 and CDR2: MNHEY, SVGAGI. The CDR3: CASSSRGLNYGYTF. CDR3 DNA: TGTGCCAGCAGCAGCAGGGGGTTGAACTATGGCTACACCTTC.

This chain links TRBV30 with TRBJ2-4; D gene ambiguous. V shed 6 bases and J shed 0 bases, with 6 bases lying between them. Germline CDR1 and CDR2: GTSNPN and SVGIG (reference sequence). This CDR3 is built from 12 residues. The CDR3 is CACEVAKNIQYF. The CDR3 nucleotides read TGTGCCTGTGAGGTAGCCAAAAACATTCAGTACTTC.

The V and J genes are TRBV5-4 and TRBJ1-1, with 9 positions matching TRBD1. The ends lost 4 bases at V and 2 bases at J; junction bases unmatched: 3. Germline loops: CDR1 SGHNT, CDR2 YYREEE (reference sequence). The CDR3 totals 14 residues. CDR3 bases: TGTGCCAGCAGCCGGGACAGGGAAAACACTGAAGCTTTCTTT. Translation gives CASSRDRENTEAFF. Variable domain in full (rest from reference TRBV5-4 and TRBJ1-1): ETGVTQSPTHLIKTRGQQVTLRCSSQSGHNTVSWYQQALGQGPQFIFQYYREEENGRGNFPPRFSGLQFPNYSSELNVNALELDDSALYLCASSRDRENTEAFFGQGTRLTVV.

This clone was picked up one time. J is TRBJ1-2 and V is TRBV28; 8 nucleotides agree with TRBD1. Looked up from germline, CDR1 is MDHEN and CDR2 is SYDVKM. The CDR3 totals 15 residues. The J segment lost 4 bases and the V segment lost 3 bases, leaving 7 bases of the junction unmatched. The CDR3 sequence is CASSFGGGQGYGYTF. The CDR3 bases are TGTGCCAGCAGTTTTGGTGGCGGACAGGGCTATGGCTACACCTTC.